The text below deals with one T cell receptor beta chain. What it binds is not known. This entry belongs to a study of beta chain features in type 1 diabetes. Broader study findings: Across all four CD4+ subsets, people with type 1 diabetes showed modestly shorter TCRB CDR3s.

cDNA synthesis used the whole RNA isolate, giving expressed TCRB sequences. About 3.57 million reads, on average, came from each naive, central memory and regulatory T cell sample. This table comes from immunoSEQ multiplex PCR, and its TCRdb copy is limited to in-frame clones, with some not included. The sample records 130,000 or so clones, just over 9% being singletons. Between the trimmed V and J ends, which lost 3 bases and 5 bases, there was a span of 17 bases. CDR1 and CDR2 (germline): SGHNT, YENEEA. The CDR3 is 15 amino acids. The sample consisted of central memory CD4+ T cells from blood. The TCR comes from a man aged 18-30 years in good health. The chain recombines TRBV11-3 with TRBJ2-7, with TRBD1 as a possible D gene (6 bases). CDR3 coding DNA: TGTGCCAGCAGCTTTGGCAGGGGTTCTTGGGACGAGCAGTACTTC. It translates to CASSFGRGSWDEQYF. The variable domain in full, completed from reference TRBV11-3 and TRBJ2-7, reads EAGVVQSPRYKIIEKKQPVAFWCNPISGHNTLYWYLQNLGQGPELLIRYENEEAVDDSQLPKDRFSAERLKGVDSTLKIQPAELGDSAVYLCASSFGRGSWDEQYFGPGTRLTVT.